This TCR beta chain was recorded in a study of blood T cell repertoires in COVID-19. Study-wide background: Samples came from the United States, Italy and Spain, spanning acute and convalescent COVID-19. From T cells, B-cell-depleted T cells, or PBMCs came the material, which was cDNA or gDNA.

CDR3 length equals 17 residues. The germline gives CDR1 MNHEY, CDR2 SMNVEV (reference sequence). The J segment lost 0 bases and the V segment lost 6 bases, leaving 7 bases of the junction unmatched. In the original workflow: Researchers report that nucleated cell counts were estimated from reference gene primer amplification. Sequencing was performed with immunoSEQ multiplex PCR; in TCRdb, only in-frame clones are kept and a portion is missing. V, J and clone size were drawn from that table, and D and trimming were deduced from the DNA. There are hundreds of thousands of clones in the sample; over 80% occur only once, and 2% to 3% lies in the top ten.

The rearrangement joins TRBV27 to TRBJ2-1; 11 bases are shared with TRBD2. This receptor was taken from a woman aged 70 to 79 with active or convalescent COVID-19. Sequencing used peripheral blood. Here the CDR3 reads CASRLGLAASSYNEQFF. DNA of the CDR3: TGTGCCAGCAGATTGGGACTAGCGGCGAGCTCCTACAATGAGCAGTTCTTC.